Listed here are 5 T cell receptor beta chains from one sample, sequenced in a study of IL-17A CD8 T cells in psoriatic arthritis synovium. Profiled with immunoSEQ multiplex PCR; TCRdb holds only in-frame clones, not every one. The sample shows 1,500 to 2,000 clones, almost 70% of them seen only once. Actively inflamed joints of psoriatic arthritis patients supplied the aspirated synovial fluid. Specimen: memory CD8+ T cells from synovial fluid. Noted subset: bulk memory CD8+ T cells (CD45RA-CD27+/- and CD45RA+CD27-). All receptors come from a human donor with psoriatic arthritis.

In its sample, this clone was seen a few times. The genes are TRBV19 and TRBJ1-1; D is undetermined. V gave up 6 bases and J gave up 0 bases, with 14 bases separating them. Germline assignment: CDR1 LNHDA and CDR2 SQIVND (reference sequence). The CDR3 runs 15 residues. The CDR3 spells CASSSPDLVNTEAFF. The CDR3 DNA sequence: TGTGCCAGTAGCTCCCCTGATCTTGTGAACACTGAAGCTTTCTTT.

The chain joins TRBV2 to TRBJ1-1, with D perhaps matching TRBD1 (6 bases). Trimming removed 4 bases at V and 0 bases at J, with 21 bases between. The germline CDR1 and CDR2 sequences are SNHLY and FYNNEI. The CDR3 loop spans 18 amino acids. CDR3 amino acids: CASSGWGPTGSVNTEAFF. The DNA of the CDR3 is TGTGCCAGCAGTGGATGGGGCCCCACAGGGTCCGTGAACACTGAAGCTTTCTTT.

This chain connects TRBV30 to TRBJ2-7; 9 bases line up with TRBD1. The germline CDR1 and CDR2 sequences are GTSNPN and SVGIG (reference sequence). V lost 5 bases, J lost 9 bases, and 14 bases stayed unmatched. The CDR3 totals 14 residues. As DNA, the CDR3 is TGTGCCTGGGCCCCCCGGGACAGGGAGTGGGGGCAGTACTTC. Its translation: CAWAPRDREWGQYF.

This clone was seen once. This sample includes further DNA sequences coding for the same CDR3. The V and J genes are TRBV6-1 and TRBJ2-3, with D possibly being TRBD2 (7 bases). Germline CDR1 MNHNS, CDR2 SASEGT. V was trimmed by 4 bases and J by 4 bases, leaving 15 bases between them. CDR3 length: 15 amino acids. The CDR3 protein is CASSAGGGGADTQYF. For the CDR3, the DNA is TGTGCCAGCAGTGCCGGAGGGGGGGGAGCAGATACGCAGTATTTT.

The chain joins TRBV6-5 to TRBJ2-1, with 8 bases fitting TRBD1. Trimming cost V 8 bases and J 9 bases; bases outside gene matches: 9. The CDR3 length is 13 residues. CDR1 and CDR2 (germline): MNHEY, SVGAGI. The CDR3 here is CASGDTGGSEQFF. The CDR3 DNA is TGTGCCAGCGGGGATACAGGGGGTAGTGAGCAGTTCTTC.